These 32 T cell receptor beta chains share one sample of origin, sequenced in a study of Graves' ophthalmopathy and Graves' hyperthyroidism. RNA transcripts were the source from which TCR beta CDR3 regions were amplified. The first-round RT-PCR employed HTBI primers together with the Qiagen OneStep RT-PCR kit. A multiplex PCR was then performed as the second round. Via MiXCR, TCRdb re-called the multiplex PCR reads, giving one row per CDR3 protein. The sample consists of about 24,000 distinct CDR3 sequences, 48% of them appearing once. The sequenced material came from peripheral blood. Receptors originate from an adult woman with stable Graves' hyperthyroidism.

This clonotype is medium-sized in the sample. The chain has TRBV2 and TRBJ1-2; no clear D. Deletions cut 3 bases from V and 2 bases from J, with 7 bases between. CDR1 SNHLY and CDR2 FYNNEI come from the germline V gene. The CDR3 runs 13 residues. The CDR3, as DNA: TGTGCCAGCAGTGACTGGATGAACTATGGCTACACCTTC. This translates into CASSDWMNYGYTF.

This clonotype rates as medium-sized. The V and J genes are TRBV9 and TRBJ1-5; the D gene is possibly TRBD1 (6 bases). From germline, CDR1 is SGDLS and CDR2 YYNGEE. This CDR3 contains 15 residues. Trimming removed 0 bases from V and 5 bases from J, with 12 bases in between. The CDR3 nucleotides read TGTGCCAGCAGCGTAGAGGGGGACTGGGATCAGCCCCAGCATTTT. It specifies CASSVEGDWDQPQHF.

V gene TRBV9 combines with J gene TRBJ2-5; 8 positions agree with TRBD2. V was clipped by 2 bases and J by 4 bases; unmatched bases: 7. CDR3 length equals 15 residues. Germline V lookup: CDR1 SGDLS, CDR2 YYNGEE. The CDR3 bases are TGTGCCAGCAGCGTTACCAGCGGGAGTCGAGAGACCCAGTACTTC. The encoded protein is CASSVTSGSRETQYF. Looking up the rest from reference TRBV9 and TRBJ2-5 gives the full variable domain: DSGVTQTPKHLITATGQRVTLRCSPRSGDLSVYWYQQSLDQGLQFLIQYYNGEERAKGNILERFSAQQFPDLHSELNLSSLELGDSALYFCASSVTSGSRETQYFGPGTRLLVL.

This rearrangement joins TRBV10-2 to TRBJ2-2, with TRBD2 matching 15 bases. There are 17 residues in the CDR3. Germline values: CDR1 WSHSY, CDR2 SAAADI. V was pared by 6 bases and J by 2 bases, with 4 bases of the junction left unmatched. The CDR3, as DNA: TGCGCCAGCAGGGGACTAGCGGGAGGAGGTAACACCGGGGAGCTGTTTTTT. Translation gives CASRGLAGGGNTGELFF.

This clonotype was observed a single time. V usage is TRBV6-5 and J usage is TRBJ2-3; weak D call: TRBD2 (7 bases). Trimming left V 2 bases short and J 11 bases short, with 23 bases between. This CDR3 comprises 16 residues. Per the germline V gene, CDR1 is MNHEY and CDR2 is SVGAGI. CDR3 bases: TGTGCCAGCAGTTACAAAGGGGGGGGTTACTACAATGAGCAGTATTTT. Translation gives CASSYKGGGYYNEQYF.

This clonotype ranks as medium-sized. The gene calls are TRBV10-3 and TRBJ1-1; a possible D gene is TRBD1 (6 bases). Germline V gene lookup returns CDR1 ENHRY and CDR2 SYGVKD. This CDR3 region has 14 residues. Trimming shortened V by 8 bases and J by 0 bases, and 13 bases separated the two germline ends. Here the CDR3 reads CAIGDQGMNTEAFF. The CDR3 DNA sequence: TGTGCCATCGGGGATCAGGGGATGAACACTGAAGCTTTCTTT.

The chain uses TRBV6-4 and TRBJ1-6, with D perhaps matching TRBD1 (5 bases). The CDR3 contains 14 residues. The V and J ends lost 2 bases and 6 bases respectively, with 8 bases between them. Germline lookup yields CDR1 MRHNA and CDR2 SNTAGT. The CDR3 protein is CASSDGAGNSPLHF. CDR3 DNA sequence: TGTGCCAGCAGTGACGGGGCGGGTAATTCACCCCTCCACTTT.

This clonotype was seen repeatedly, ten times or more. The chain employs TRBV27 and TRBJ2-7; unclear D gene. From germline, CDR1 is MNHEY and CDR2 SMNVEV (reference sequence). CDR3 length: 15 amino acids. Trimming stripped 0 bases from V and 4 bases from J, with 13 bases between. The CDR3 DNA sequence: TGTGCCAGCAGTTTATCGCTTGGACGGACGTACGAGCAGTACTTC. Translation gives CASSLSLGRTYEQYF.

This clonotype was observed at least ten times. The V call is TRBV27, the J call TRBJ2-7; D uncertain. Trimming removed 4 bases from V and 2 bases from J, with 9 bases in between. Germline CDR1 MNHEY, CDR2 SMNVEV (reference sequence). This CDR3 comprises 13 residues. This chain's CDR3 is CASSSFSTYEQYF. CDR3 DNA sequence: TGTGCCAGCAGTTCCTTTTCCACCTACGAGCAGTACTTC.

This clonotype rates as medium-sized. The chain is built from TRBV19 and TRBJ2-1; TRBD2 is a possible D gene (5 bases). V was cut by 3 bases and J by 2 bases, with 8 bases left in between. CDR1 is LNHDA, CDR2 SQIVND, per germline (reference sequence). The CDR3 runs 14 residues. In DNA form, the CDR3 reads TGTGCCAGTAGTATGGTCGGGACCTACAATGAGCAGTTCTTC. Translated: CASSMVGTYNEQFF.

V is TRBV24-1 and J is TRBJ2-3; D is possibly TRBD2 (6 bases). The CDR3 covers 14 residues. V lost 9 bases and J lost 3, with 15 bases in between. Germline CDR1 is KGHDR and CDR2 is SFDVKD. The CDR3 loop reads CATAPAGRTDTQYF. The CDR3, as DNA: TGTGCCACCGCGCCCGCAGGGAGGACAGATACGCAGTATTTT.

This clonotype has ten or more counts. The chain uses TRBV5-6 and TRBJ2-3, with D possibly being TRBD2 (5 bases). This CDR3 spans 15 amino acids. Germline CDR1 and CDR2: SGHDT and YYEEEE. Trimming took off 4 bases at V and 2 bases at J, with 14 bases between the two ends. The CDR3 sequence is CASSQPGGHTDTQYF. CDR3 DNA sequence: TGTGCCAGCAGCCAACCGGGCGGGCACACAGATACGCAGTATTTT.

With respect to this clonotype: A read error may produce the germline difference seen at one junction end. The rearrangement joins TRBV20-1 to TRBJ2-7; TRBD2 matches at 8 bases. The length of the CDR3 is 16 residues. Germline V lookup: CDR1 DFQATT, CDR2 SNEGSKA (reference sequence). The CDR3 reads CSARDRVTSGTYERHF. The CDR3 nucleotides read TGCAGTGCTAGAGATCGTGTAACTAGCGGCACCTACGAGCGGCACTTC.

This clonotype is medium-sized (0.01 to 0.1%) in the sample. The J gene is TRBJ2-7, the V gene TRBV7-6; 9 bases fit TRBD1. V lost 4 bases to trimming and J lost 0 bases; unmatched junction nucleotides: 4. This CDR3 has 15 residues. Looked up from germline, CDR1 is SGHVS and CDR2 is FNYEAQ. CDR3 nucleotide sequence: TGTGCCAGCAGCTCGGGACAGGGAAGCTCCTACGAGCAGTACTTC. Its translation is CASSSGQGSSYEQYF. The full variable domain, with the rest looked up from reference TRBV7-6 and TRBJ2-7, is GAGVSQSPRYKVTKRGQDVALRCDPISGHVSLYWYRQALGQGPEFLTYFNYEAQQDKSGLPNDRFSAERPEGSISTLTIQRTEQRDSAMYRCASSSGQGSSYEQYFGPGTRLTVT.

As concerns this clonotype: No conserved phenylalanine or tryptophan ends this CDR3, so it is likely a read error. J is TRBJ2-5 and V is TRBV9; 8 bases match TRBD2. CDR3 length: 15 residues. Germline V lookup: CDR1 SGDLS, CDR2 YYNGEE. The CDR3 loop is CAGSSWTSRGGTQYL. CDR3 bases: TGTGCCGGCAGCTCATGGACTAGCAGGGGCGGAACCCAGTACTTG.

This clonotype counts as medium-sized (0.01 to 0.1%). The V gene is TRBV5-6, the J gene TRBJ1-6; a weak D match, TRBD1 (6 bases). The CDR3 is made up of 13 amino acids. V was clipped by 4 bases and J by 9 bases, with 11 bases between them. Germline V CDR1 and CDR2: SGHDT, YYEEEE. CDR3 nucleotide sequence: TGTGCCAGCAGCATATCGGACAGTTCACCCCTCCACTTT. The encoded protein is CASSISDSSPLHF.

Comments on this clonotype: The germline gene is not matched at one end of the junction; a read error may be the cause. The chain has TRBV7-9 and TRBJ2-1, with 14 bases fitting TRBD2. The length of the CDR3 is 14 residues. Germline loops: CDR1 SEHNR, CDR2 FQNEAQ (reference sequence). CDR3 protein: CAGSQGLAGVEQFF. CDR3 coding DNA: TGTGCCGGCAGCCAGGGACTAGCGGGAGTTGAGCAGTTCTTC.

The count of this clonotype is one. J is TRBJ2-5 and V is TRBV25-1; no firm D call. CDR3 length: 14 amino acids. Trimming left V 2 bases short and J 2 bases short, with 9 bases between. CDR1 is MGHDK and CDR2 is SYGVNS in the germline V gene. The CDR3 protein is CASSERPQQETQYF. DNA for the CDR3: TGTGCCAGCAGTGAAAGGCCACAGCAAGAGACCCAGTACTTC.

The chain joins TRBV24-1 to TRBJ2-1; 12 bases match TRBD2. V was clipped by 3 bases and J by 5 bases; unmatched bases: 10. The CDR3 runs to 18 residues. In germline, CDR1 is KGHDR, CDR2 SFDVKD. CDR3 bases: TGTGCCACCAGTGATCCCCCAGAGCTAGCGGGAGGGGACAATGAGCAGTTCTTC. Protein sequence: CATSDPPELAGGDNEQFF.

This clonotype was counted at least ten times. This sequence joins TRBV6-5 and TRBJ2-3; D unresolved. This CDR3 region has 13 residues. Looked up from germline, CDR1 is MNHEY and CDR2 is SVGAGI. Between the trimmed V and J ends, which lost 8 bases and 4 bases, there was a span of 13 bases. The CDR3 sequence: CASGWVGADTQYF. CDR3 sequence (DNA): TGTGCCAGCGGGTGGGTCGGCGCAGATACGCAGTATTTT.

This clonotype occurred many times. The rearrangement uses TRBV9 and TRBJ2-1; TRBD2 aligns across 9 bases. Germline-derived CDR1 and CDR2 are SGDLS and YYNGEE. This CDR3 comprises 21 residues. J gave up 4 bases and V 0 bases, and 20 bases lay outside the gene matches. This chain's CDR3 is CASSVGGRATRISRIYNEQFF. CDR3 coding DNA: TGTGCCAGCAGCGTAGGCGGGAGGGCCACCCGCATTTCCCGTATATACAATGAGCAGTTCTTC.

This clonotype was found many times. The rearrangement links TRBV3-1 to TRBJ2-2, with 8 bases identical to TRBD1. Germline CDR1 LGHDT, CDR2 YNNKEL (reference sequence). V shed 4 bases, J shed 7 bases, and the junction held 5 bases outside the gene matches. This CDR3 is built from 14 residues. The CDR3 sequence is CASSPGQEFGELFF. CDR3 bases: TGTGCCAGCAGCCCGGGACAGGAGTTCGGGGAGCTGTTTTTT. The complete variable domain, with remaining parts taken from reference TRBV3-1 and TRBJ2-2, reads DTAVSQTPKYLVTQMGNDKSIKCEQNLGHDTMYWYKQDSKKFLKIMFSYNNKELIINETVPNRFSPKSPDKAHLNLHINSLELGDSAVYFCASSPGQEFGELFFGEGSRLTVL.

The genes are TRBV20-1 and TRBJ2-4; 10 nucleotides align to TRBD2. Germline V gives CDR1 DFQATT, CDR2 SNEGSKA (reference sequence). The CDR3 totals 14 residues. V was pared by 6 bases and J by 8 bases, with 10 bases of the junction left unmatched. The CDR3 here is CSAKSGRAEYIQYF. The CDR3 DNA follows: TGCAGTGCAAAGAGCGGGAGGGCTGAGTACATTCAGTACTTC.

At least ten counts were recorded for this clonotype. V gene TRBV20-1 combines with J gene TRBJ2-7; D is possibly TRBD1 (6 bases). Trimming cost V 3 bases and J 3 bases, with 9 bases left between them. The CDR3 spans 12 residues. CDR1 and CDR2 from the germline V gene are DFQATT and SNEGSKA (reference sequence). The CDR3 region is CSASLQGYEQYF. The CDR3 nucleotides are TGCAGTGCTAGTCTACAGGGCTACGAGCAGTACTTC.

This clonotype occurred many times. CDR3 sequence reads: CASSPPDPHNYGYTF. The CDR3 bases are TGTGCCAGCAGCCCTCCGGACCCTCATAACTATGGCTACACCTTC. V is TRBV6-5 and J is TRBJ1-2, with unresolved D. Germline V gene data show CDR1 as MNHEY and CDR2 as SVGAGI. V gave up 6 bases and J gave up 1 base, with 15 bases separating them. The CDR3 totals 15 residues.

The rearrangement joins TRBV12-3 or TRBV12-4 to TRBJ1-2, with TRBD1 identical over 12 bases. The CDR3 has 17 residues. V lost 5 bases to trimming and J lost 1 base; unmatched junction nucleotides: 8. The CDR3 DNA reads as TGTGCCAGCAGTGGGACAGGGGGCAGAGAGTATAACTATGGCTACACCTTC. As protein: CASSGTGGREYNYGYTF.

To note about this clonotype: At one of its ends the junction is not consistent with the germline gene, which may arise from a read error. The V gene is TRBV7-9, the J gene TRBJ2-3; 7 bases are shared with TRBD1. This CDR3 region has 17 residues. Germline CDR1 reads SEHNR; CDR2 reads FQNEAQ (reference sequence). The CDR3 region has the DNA TGTGCCAGCAGCATAAGACCGACAGGGTCTAGCACAGATACGCAATATTTT. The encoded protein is CASSIRPTGSSTDTQYF.

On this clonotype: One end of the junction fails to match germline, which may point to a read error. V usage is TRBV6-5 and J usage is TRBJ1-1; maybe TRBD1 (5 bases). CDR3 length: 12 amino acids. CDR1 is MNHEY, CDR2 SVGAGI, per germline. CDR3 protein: CASIRGSTEALF. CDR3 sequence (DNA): TGTGCCAGCATTCGGGGGAGCACTGAAGCTCTCTTT.

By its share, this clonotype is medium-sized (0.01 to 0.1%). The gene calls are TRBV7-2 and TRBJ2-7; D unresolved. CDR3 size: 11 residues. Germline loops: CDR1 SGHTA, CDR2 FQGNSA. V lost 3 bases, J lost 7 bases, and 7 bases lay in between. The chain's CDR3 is CASSLGREQYF. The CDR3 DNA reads TGTGCCAGCAGCTTGGGCAGAGAGCAGTACTTC.

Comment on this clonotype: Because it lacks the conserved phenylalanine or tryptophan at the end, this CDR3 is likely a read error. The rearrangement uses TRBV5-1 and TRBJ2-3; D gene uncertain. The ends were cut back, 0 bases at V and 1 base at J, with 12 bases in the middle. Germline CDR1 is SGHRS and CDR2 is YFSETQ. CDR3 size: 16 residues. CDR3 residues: CASSLEQFARTDTQYL. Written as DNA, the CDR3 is TGCGCCAGCAGCTTGGAACAGTTTGCCCGCACAGATACGCAGTATCTT.

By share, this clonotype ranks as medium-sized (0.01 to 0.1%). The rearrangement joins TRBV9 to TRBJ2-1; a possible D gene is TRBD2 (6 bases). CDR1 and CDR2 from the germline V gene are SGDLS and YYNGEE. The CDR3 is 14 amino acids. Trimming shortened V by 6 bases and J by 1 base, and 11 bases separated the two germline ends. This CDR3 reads CASNLGLSYNEQFF. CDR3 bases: TGTGCCAGCAACCTCGGACTATCCTACAATGAGCAGTTCTTC.

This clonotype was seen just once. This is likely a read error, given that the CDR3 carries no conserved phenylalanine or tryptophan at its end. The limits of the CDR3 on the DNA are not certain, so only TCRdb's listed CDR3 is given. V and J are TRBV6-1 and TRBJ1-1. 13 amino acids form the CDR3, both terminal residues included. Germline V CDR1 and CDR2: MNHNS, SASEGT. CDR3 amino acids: CASPSTMNTEALC.